These 22 T cell receptor beta chains were all obtained from the same sample, sequenced in a study of T cells after yellow fever vaccination. TCRdb independently ran MiXCR on the 5' RACE reads; one entry per CDR3 protein. The sample records roughly 520,000 distinct CDR3 sequences, just over 20% being singletons. Sequencing was performed on PBMCs, taken 21 days after the first yellow fever vaccination. All receptors derive from a man younger than 35 who received the YFV17D yellow fever vaccine.

The chain carries TRBV7-9 and TRBJ1-2, with 7 bases aligning to TRBD1. The CDR3 is made up of 15 amino acids. Germline CDR1 SEHNR, CDR2 FQNEAQ (reference sequence). The junction had 13 bases not matched to a gene; V was cut back by 5 bases and J by 7 bases. The CDR3 loop is CASSLDYGQAGGYTF. The CDR3 coding sequence is TGTGCCAGCAGCCTAGACTATGGACAGGCAGGTGGCTACACCTTC.

V usage is TRBV5-1 and J usage is TRBJ2-5; D is uncertain. CDR3 length equals 14 residues. In germline, CDR1 is SGHRS, CDR2 YFSETQ. V was pared by 2 bases and J by 4 bases, with 12 bases between. The DNA for the CDR3 is TGCGCCAGCAGCTTAACAGACCCGGGAGAGACCCAGTACTTC. This encodes CASSLTDPGETQYF.

The V gene is TRBV4-1, the J gene TRBJ2-1; D may correspond to TRBD1 or TRBD2 (5 bases each). The V and J ends lost 4 bases and 10 bases respectively, with 14 bases between them. The CDR3 has 13 amino acids. Germline loops: CDR1 MGHRA, CDR2 YSYEKL. DNA of the CDR3: TGCGCCAGCAGCCCGACCGAGGGGTCGGAGCAGTTCTTC. Protein product: CASSPTEGSEQFF.

This chain links TRBV20-1 with TRBJ2-2; possible D gene TRBD1, 6 bases. The CDR3 has 16 residues. The germline V gene encodes CDR1 DFQATT and CDR2 SNEGSKA (reference sequence). The V end lost 0 bases, the J end lost 0 bases, and 11 bases lay between the germline ends. CDR3 region: CSARDSRTANTGELFF. CDR3 nucleotides: TGCAGTGCTAGAGATTCCAGGACAGCGAACACCGGGGAGCTGTTTTTT.

This clonotype was seen more than once but under ten times. J is TRBJ2-1 and V is TRBV9; 10 positions agree with TRBD2. CDR1 and CDR2 (germline): SGDLS, YYNGEE. Losses at the gene ends were 4 bases for V and 3 bases for J; bases not matched to a gene: 4. The CDR3 is made up of 15 amino acids. CDR3 protein: CASSISGGNYNEQFF. The CDR3 region has the DNA TGTGCCAGCAGCATTAGCGGGGGGAACTACAATGAGCAGTTCTTC. The full variable domain, completed using reference TRBV9 and TRBJ2-1, is DSGVTQTPKHLITATGQRVTLRCSPRSGDLSVYWYQQSLDQGLQFLIQYYNGEERAKGNILERFSAQQFPDLHSELNLSSLELGDSALYFCASSISGGNYNEQFFGPGTRLTVL.

V is TRBV7-3 and J is TRBJ2-7; possible D gene TRBD2, 6 bases. The CDR3 sequence is 14 residues long. Germline V gene lookup returns CDR1 SGHTA and CDR2 FQGTGA. The V and J ends lost 3 bases and 6 bases respectively, with 15 bases between them. The CDR3 spells CASSLGTSNSEQYV. DNA of the CDR3: TGTGCCAGCAGCTTGGGGACTTCTAATTCCGAGCAGTACGTC.

J is TRBJ2-5 and V is TRBV3-1, with D possibly TRBD2 on 5 matching bases. Per germline, CDR1 LGHDT and CDR2 YNNKEL (reference sequence). V was clipped by 1 base and J by 5 bases, with 11 bases between them. The CDR3 length is 14 residues. The CDR3: CASSQGLGGETQYF. CDR3 sequence (DNA): TGTGCCAGCAGCCAAGGTCTGGGCGGGGAGACCCAGTACTTC.

This clonotype was observed a handful of times. The chain carries TRBV20-1 and TRBJ1-1, with 7 bases aligning to TRBD1. Trimming removed 5 bases from V and 5 bases from J; junction bases left unmatched: 8. This CDR3 is 13 amino acids long. Per the germline V gene, CDR1 is DFQATT and CDR2 is SNEGSKA (reference sequence). The CDR3 region has the DNA TGCAGTGCTCCACAGGGGAGCGGGACTGAAGCTTTCTTT. Translating it yields CSAPQGSGTEAFF.

This clonotype came up a few times. V gene TRBV7-3 combines with J gene TRBJ2-2; 7 bases match TRBD1. Germline loops: CDR1 SGHTA, CDR2 FQGTGA. The J segment lost 4 bases and the V segment lost 5 bases, leaving 13 bases of the junction unmatched. The CDR3 loop spans 17 amino acids. CDR3: CASSHDRDQHSTGELFF. The CDR3 DNA is TGTGCCAGCAGCCATGACAGGGATCAGCATAGCACCGGGGAGCTGTTTTTT.

This clonotype appeared many times. This sequence joins TRBV3-1 and TRBJ2-3, with 10 bases that match TRBD2. The CDR3 runs to 16 residues. Trimming at V came to 1 base and at J to 8 bases, leaving 9 bases not matched to a gene. In germline, CDR1 is LGHDT, CDR2 YNNKEL (reference sequence). CDR3: CASSQGVSGGAGTQYF. For the CDR3, the DNA is TGTGCCAGCAGCCAAGGGGTCAGCGGGGGGGCCGGTACGCAGTATTTT.

The genes are TRBV4-2 and TRBJ1-2; D remains unclear. Germline V gene sequence: CDR1 LGHNA, CDR2 YNFKEQ. V was clipped by 1 base and J by 4 bases, with 16 bases between them. The CDR3 covers 16 residues. CDR3 nucleotide sequence: TGTGCCAGCAGCCAAGGCCGGCATAACGCCCTCTATGGCTACACCTTC. Translation: CASSQGRHNALYGYTF.

The chain combines TRBV3-1 with TRBJ2-7; D call uncertain. Germline-derived CDR1 and CDR2 are LGHDT and YNNKEL (reference sequence). The CDR3 is 15 amino acids. The CDR3 DNA follows: TGTGCCAGCATCCAAGACTTAGGGCCGTCCTACGAGCAGTACGTC. Residues: CASIQDLGPSYEQYV.

The J gene is TRBJ2-7, the V gene TRBV7-2; the D is unclear. The germline V and J ends were trimmed by 4 bases and 2 bases, with 12 bases remaining between them. The CDR3 has 14 residues. CDR1 and CDR2 from the germline V gene are SGHTA and FQGNSA. CDR3 nucleotides: TGTGCCAGCAGCTATCAGGACGGAACCTACGAGCAGTACTTC. This encodes CASSYQDGTYEQYF.

This chain connects TRBV5-6 to TRBJ1-1; no reliable D call. Trimming took off 4 bases at V and 1 base at J, with 11 bases between the two ends. The germline CDR1 and CDR2 sequences are SGHDT and YYEEEE. The CDR3 has 14 residues. The DNA for the CDR3 is TGTGCCAGCAGCCGGGATCACGGGAACACTGAAGCTTTCTTT. It specifies CASSRDHGNTEAFF.

This clonotype was seen ten or more times. The chain has TRBV14 and TRBJ2-5; D not resolved. This CDR3 spans 11 amino acids. Germline values: CDR1 SGHDN, CDR2 FVKESK. Trimming took 2 bases from V and 4 from J, leaving 2 bases between them. Here the CDR3 DNA reads TGTGCCAGCAGCCAAAGAGAGACCCAGTACTTC. This sequence encodes CASSQRETQYF.

The gene calls are TRBV5-1 and TRBJ2-5, with 9 bases aligning to TRBD1. V was pared by 0 bases and J by 5 bases, with 8 bases of the junction left unmatched. The CDR3 runs 16 residues. Looked up from germline, CDR1 is SGHRS and CDR2 is YFSETQ. The CDR3 coding sequence is TGCGCCAGCAGCTTGGTTTTACAGGGGGCTTTGGAGACCCAGTACTTC. Its protein product is CASSLVLQGALETQYF.

The J gene is TRBJ2-5, the V gene TRBV5-1, with 7 positions matching TRBD2. The CDR3 consists of 16 residues. The germline gives CDR1 SGHRS, CDR2 YFSETQ. V lost 4 bases, J lost 5 bases, and 14 bases stayed unmatched. The CDR3 spells CASSATPGLRRETQYF. DNA for the CDR3: TGCGCCAGCAGCGCAACACCGGGACTACGCAGGGAGACCCAGTACTTC.

The rearrangement uses TRBV3-1 and TRBJ1-4, with TRBD1 matching over 7 bases. There are 17 residues in the CDR3. CDR1 and CDR2 (germline): LGHDT, YNNKEL (reference sequence). Trimming at V came to 3 bases and at J to 8 bases, leaving 15 bases not matched to a gene. This CDR3 is CASSHDQTGAAGEKLFF. In DNA form, the CDR3 reads TGTGCCAGCAGCCACGACCAAACAGGGGCGGCGGGAGAAAAACTGTTTTTT.

J is TRBJ1-1 and V is TRBV29-1; 8 bases fit TRBD1. Germline CDR1 is SQVTM and CDR2 is ANQGSEA. There are 14 residues in the CDR3. Trimming at V came to 6 bases and at J to 1 base, leaving 7 bases not matched to a gene. Here the CDR3 reads CSVELGQANTEAFF. CDR3 DNA: TGCAGCGTCGAATTGGGACAGGCGAACACTGAAGCTTTCTTT. The variable domain in full, with the rest retrieved from reference TRBV29-1 and TRBJ1-1, is SAVISQKPSRDICQRGTSLTIQCQVDSQVTMMFWYRQQPGQSLTLIATANQGSEATYESGFVIDKFPISRPNLTFSTLTVSNMSPEDSSIYLCSVELGQANTEAFFGQGTRLTVV.

The chain joins TRBV5-5 to TRBJ2-7, with a weak D call TRBD2 (6 bases). Germline CDR1 reads SGHKS; CDR2 reads YYEKEE (reference sequence). Deletions cut 0 bases from V and 6 bases from J, with 7 bases between. CDR3 size: 12 residues. The DNA of the CDR3 is TGTGCCAGCAGCTTGGGCGGGATCGAGCAGTACTTC. Amino acid sequence: CASSLGGIEQYF. Full variable domain (rest looked up from reference TRBV5-5 and TRBJ2-7): DAGVTQSPTHLIKTRGQQVTLRCSPISGHKSVSWYQQVLGQGPQFIFQYYEKEERGRGNFPDRFSARQFPNYSSELNVNALLLGDSALYLCASSLGGIEQYFGPGTRLTVT.

The chain couples TRBV27 to TRBJ1-1; 9 bases line up with TRBD1. The V gene end was trimmed by 6 bases and the J gene end by 6 bases; junction bases not matched to a gene: 8. CDR1 MNHEY and CDR2 SMNVEV come from the germline V gene (reference sequence). The CDR3 spans 14 residues. This chain's CDR3 is CASSRRDRVSEAFF. In DNA form, the CDR3 reads TGTGCCAGCAGCCGCCGGGACAGGGTCTCTGAAGCTTTCTTT.

This clonotype was observed many times. CDR3 residues: CASSPPARTSYEQYF. The CDR3 nucleotides read TGTGCCAGCTCACCACCGGCCAGGACGTCCTACGAGCAGTACTTC. The chain joins TRBV18 to TRBJ2-7, with D unresolved. V dropped 0 bases and J dropped 1 base, with 10 bases sitting between them. The germline CDR1 and CDR2 sequences are KGHSH and LQKENI. The CDR3 spans 15 residues.